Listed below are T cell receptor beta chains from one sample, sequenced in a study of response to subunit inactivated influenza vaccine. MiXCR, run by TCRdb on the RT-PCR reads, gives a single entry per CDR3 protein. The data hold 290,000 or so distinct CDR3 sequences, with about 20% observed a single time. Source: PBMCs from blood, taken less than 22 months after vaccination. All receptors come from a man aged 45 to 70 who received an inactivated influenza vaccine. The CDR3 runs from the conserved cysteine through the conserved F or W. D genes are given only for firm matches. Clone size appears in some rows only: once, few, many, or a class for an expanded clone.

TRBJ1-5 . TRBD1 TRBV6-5 TGTGCCAGCAGTTCCAACAGGGGCCTCAATCAGCCCCAGCATTTT CASSSNRGLNQPQHF
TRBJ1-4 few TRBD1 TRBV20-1 TGCAGTGCTAGAGGCGCCAACAGGGGGCGAGGTGAAAAACTGTTTTTT CSARGANRGRGEKLFF
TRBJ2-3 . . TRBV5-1 TGCGCCAGCAGCTCCGGGCGGTCAGATACGCAGTATTTT CASSSGRSDTQYF
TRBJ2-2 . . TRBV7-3 TGTGCCAGCAGCTTAGGGTCGACTCGGGGAGGGGAGCTGTTTTTT CASSLGSTRGGELFF
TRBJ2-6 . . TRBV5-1 TGCGCCAGCAGCTTGGCCGACAGATCACCCTTCACTGGGGCCAACGTCCTGACTTTC CASSLADRSPFTGANVLTF
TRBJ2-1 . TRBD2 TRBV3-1 TGTGCCAGCAGCCCAAAAACCGGGACTAGCGGATACAATGAGCAGTTCTTC CASSPKTGTSGYNEQFF
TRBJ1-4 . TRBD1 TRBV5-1 TGCGCCAGCAGCCAACAGGGGTTAGGAGAAAAACTGTTTTTT CASSQQGLGEKLFF
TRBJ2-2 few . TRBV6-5 TGTGCCAGCAGTTACTCGGGCTTGTCCGGGGAGCTGTTTTTT CASSYSGLSGELFF
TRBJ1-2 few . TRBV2 TGTGCCAGCAGCACCGAAGGGGCCTATGGCTACACCTTC CASSTEGAYGYTF
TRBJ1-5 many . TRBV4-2 TGTGCCAGCAGCCGGTCGGGAGGGGAAGGTCAGCCCCAGCATTTT CASSRSGGEGQPQHF
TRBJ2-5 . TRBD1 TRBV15 TGTGCCACCAGCACCCTAAGGGACAGCAGACCCCAAGAGACCCAGTACTTC CATSTLRDSRPQETQYF
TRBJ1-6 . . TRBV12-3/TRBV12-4 TGTGCCAGCACCACGAGGGGTTTCAATTCACCCCTCCACTTT CASTTRGFNSPLHF
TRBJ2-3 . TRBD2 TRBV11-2 TGTGCCAGCAGCCGAACCGTGCTGACTAGCGGGACAGATACGCAGTATTTT CASSRTVLTSGTDTQYF
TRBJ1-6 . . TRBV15 TGTGCCACCAGCCTCAGGGGTAATTCACCCCTCCACTTT CATSLRGNSPLHF
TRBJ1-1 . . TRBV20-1 TGCAGTGCTAGGGGGGGGGACGCAGCTTTCTTT CSARGGDAAFF
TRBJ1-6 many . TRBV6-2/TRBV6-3 TGTGCCAGCAGTTACCCAGGGCTTTCACCCCTCCACTTT CASSYPGLSPLHF
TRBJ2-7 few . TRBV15 TGTGCCACCAGCAGAGATCGCAGCCTATACCACGAGCAGTACTTC CATSRDRSLYHEQYF
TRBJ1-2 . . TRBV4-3 TGCGCCAGCAGCCAAGATTCACAGGGCAGGGACTATGGCTACACCTTC CASSQDSQGRDYGYTF
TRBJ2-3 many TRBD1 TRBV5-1 TGCGCCAGCAGCCACGGACAGGGGGGACGGACAGATACGCAGTATTTT CASSHGQGGRTDTQYF
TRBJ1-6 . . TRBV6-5 TGTGCCAGCAGTTACGGGAGTTCACCCCTCCACTTT CASSYGSSPLHF
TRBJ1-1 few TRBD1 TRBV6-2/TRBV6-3 TGTGCCAGCACAAACAGGGGACCGAACACTGAAGCTTTCTTT CASTNRGPNTEAFF
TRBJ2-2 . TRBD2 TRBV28 TGTGCCAGCCAGCGGAGCGGGGGGAACACCGGGGAGCTGTTTTTT CASQRSGGNTGELFF
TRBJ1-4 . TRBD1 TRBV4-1 TGCGCCAGCAGCGGGCATTGGGGACAGCTTAATGAAAAACTGTTTTTT CASSGHWGQLNEKLFF
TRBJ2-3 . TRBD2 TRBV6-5 TGTGCCAGCAGTTACTCGATCTTAGCGGGAGTTGGTGCAGATACGCAGTATTTT CASSYSILAGVGADTQYF
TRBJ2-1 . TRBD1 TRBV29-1 TGCAGCGCCCCGGGACAGGGGACTACAAGCTCCTACAATGAGCAGTTCTTC CSAPGQGTTSSYNEQFF
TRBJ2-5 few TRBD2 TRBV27 TGTGCCAGCAGTTTCCTAGCGGGGGAAGAGACCCAGTACTTC CASSFLAGEETQYF
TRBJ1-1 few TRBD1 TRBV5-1 TGCGCCAGCAGCTTCGACAGGGGACCTGAAGCTTTCTTT CASSFDRGPEAFF
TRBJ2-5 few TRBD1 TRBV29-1 TGCAGCGTTGAAGACTCCACAGTGACAGGGAGTTTAGAGACCCAGTACTTC CSVEDSTVTGSLETQYF
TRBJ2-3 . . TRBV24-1 TGTGCCACCAGTGGGGCAGGAACAGATACGCAGTATTTT CATSGAGTDTQYF
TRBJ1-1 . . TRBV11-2 TGTGCCAGCAGCCTGACCCGGGATCTGAACACTGAAGCTTTCTTT CASSLTRDLNTEAFF
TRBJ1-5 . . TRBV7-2 TGTGCCAGCAGCTTATGGTCGGGGGGCTATAGCAATCAGCCCCAGCATTTT CASSLWSGGYSNQPQHF
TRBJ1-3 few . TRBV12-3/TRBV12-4 TGTGCCAGCAGTACAGCACCCGGAAACACCATATATTTT CASSTAPGNTIYF
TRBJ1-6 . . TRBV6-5 TGTGCCAGCAGTTACTCGATCGTGCACTCACTCAATTCACCCCTCCACTTT CASSYSIVHSLNSPLHF
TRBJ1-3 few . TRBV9 TGTGCCAGCAGCGTTAGCTCTGGAAACACCATATATTTT CASSVSSGNTIYF
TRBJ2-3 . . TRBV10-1 TGCGCCAGCAGTGAGTCGAGGGGGGGCCGGACAGATACGCAGTATTTT CASSESRGGRTDTQYF
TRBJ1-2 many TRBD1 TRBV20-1 TGCAGTGCTAGAGTACGGGACAGTTTGGGCGGCTACACCTTC CSARVRDSLGGYTF
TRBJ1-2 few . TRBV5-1 TGCGCCAGCAGCGCAGGACACTCTGCATATGGCTACACCTTC CASSAGHSAYGYTF
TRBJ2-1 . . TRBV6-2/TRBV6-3 TGTGCCAGCAGTTATCATATAGGCATCCACAATGAGCAGTTCTTC CASSYHIGIHNEQFF
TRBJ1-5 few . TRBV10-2 TGCGCCAGCAGTGAGCGAGGGCGCGGGGGCAATCAGCCCCAGCATTTT CASSERGRGGNQPQHF
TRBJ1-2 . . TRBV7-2 TGTGCCAGCAGCTTAGCCGGGGGCTCGGGGTTGGGCTACACCTTC CASSLAGGSGLGYTF
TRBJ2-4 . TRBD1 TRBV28 TGTGCCAGCAGTTCACCCCCGGGACAGGAGAGTAGGATTCAGTACTTC CASSSPPGQESRIQYF
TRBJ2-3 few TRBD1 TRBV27 TGTGCCAGCAGATACGGGGACAGGGGCACAGATACGCAGTATTTT CASRYGDRGTDTQYF
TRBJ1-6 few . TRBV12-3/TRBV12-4 TGTGCCAGCAGTTTAGGGTCACAGGGATCACCCCTCCACTTT CASSLGSQGSPLHF
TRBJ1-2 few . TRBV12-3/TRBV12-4 TGTGCCAGCAGTCCTAGGGTTAGGCAGGGGTATAACTATGGCTACACCTTC CASSPRVRQGYNYGYTF
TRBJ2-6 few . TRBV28 TGTGCCAGCAGTTTACTAGACTCTGGGGCCAACGTCCTGACTTTC CASSLLDSGANVLTF
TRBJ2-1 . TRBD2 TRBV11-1 TGTGCCAGCAGCGCACTTAGGTCTAGCGGGGGGAACTACAATGAGCAGTTCTTC CASSALRSSGGNYNEQFF
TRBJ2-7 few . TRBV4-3 TGCGCCAGCAGCCAAGATCGGGGGATACGAAACGAGCAGTACTTC CASSQDRGIRNEQYF
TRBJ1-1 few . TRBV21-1 TGTGCCAGCAGCAGAAGACAATTACCTCGGAACACTGAAGCTTTCTTT CASSRRQLPRNTEAFF